A selection of T cell receptor beta chains follows, all from one sample in a study of cytomegalovirus exposure and HLA in healthy donors. The assay was immunoSEQ multiplex PCR, and TCRdb's table has in-frame clones only and misses some. The sample comprises tens of thousands of clones, more than 65% of which are singletons, and 2.7% rests with the top ten. The sequenced sample consisted of PBMCs. The receptors were sampled from a man aged 30 to 39 in good health and CMV-seronegative. The CDR3 runs from the conserved cysteine through the conserved F or W. Each record gives: D gene, clone size, J gene, V gene, CDR3 protein, CDR3 DNA. The D gene is left open where the match is weak. Size is omitted from some rows. Given values are once, few, many or a class for expanded clones.

D: -
size: -
J: TRBJ1-4
V: TRBV9
CDR3: CASSVGPRDNEKLFF
DNA: TGTGCCAGCAGCGTAGGTCCCAGGGATAATGAAAAACTGTTTTTT

D: -
size: -
J: TRBJ1-4
V: TRBV5-1
CDR3: CASSEAASNEKLFF
DNA: TGCGCCAGCTCGGAGGCCGCTTCTAATGAAAAACTGTTTTTT

D: -
size: -
J: TRBJ1-5
V: TRBV2
CDR3: CASRQDNYSNQPQHF
DNA: TGTGCCAGTAGACAGGACAATTATAGCAATCAGCCCCAGCATTTT

D: -
size: -
J: TRBJ1-6
V: TRBV7-9
CDR3: CASSLTGNNSPLHF
DNA: TGTGCCAGCAGCCTCACAGGGAATAATTCACCCCTCCACTTT

D: TRBD1
size: -
J: TRBJ1-5
V: TRBV27
CDR3: CASSSGGVGQPQHF
DNA: TGTGCCAGTTCATCAGGGGGCGTTGGGCAGCCCCAGCATTTT

D: TRBD2
size: -
J: TRBJ2-5
V: TRBV6-1
CDR3: CASSEEGTIQETQYF
DNA: TGTGCCAGCAGTGAAGAAGGGACTATCCAAGAGACCCAGTACTTC

D: -
size: -
J: TRBJ2-7
V: TRBV5-1
CDR3: CASSSTAYEQYF
DNA: TGCGCCAGCAGTTCCACAGCCTACGAGCAGTACTTC

D: TRBD2
size: -
J: TRBJ2-1
V: TRBV19
CDR3: CASSSGGAPSGQFF
DNA: TGTGCCAGTAGTAGCGGGGGGGCCCCTTCGGGGCAGTTCTTC

D: TRBD2
size: few
J: TRBJ2-1
V: TRBV18
CDR3: CASSLPSMGGGEQFF
DNA: TGTGCCAGCTCACTCCCATCGATGGGCGGGGGTGAGCAGTTCTTC

D: -
size: -
J: TRBJ1-2
V: TRBV14
CDR3: CASSATANYGYTF
DNA: TGTGCCAGCAGCGCGACAGCGAACTATGGCTACACCTTC

D: TRBD1
size: -
J: TRBJ2-7
V: TRBV5-1
CDR3: CASSPGSLDRDYEQYF
DNA: TGCGCCAGCAGCCCCGGATCCTTGGACAGGGATTACGAGCAGTACTTC

D: -
size: -
J: TRBJ1-2
V: TRBV5-4
CDR3: CASSLSWQGGDYGYTF
DNA: TGTGCCAGCAGCTTGAGTTGGCAGGGAGGGGATTATGGCTACACCTTC

D: -
size: few
J: TRBJ1-2
V: TRBV28
CDR3: CASSPSGASGYTF
DNA: TGTGCCAGCAGCCCATCAGGGGCGAGCGGCTACACCTTC

D: TRBD1
size: -
J: TRBJ1-1
V: TRBV19
CDR3: CATRTGTGLQNTEAFF
DNA: TGTGCCACGCGAACCGGGACAGGACTTCAGAACACTGAAGCTTTCTTT

D: TRBD1
size: -
J: TRBJ2-3
V: TRBV28
CDR3: CASSLTGTGTDTQYF
DNA: TGTGCCAGCAGCCTTACTGGGACAGGGACAGATACGCAGTATTTT

D: TRBD1
size: -
J: TRBJ1-6
V: TRBV10-3
CDR3: CAISEPTGDNSPLHF
DNA: TGTGCCATCAGTGAGCCGACAGGGGATAATTCACCCCTCCACTTT

D: -
size: -
J: TRBJ2-7
V: TRBV30
CDR3: CAWSRQPYEQYF
DNA: TGTGCCTGGAGTCGACAACCCTACGAGCAGTACTTC

D: -
size: -
J: TRBJ1-2
V: TRBV9
CDR3: CASRGGILPNYGYTF
DNA: TGTGCCAGCAGGGGAGGAATACTACCTAACTATGGCTACACCTTC

D: -
size: -
J: TRBJ2-5
V: TRBV5-1
CDR3: CASSTQGETQYF
DNA: TGCGCCAGCAGCACGCAGGGAGAGACCCAGTACTTC

D: TRBD1
size: few
J: TRBJ2-6
V: TRBV5-4
CDR3: CASSFPETGSGANVLTF
DNA: TGTGCCAGCAGCTTCCCCGAGACAGGGTCTGGGGCCAACGTCCTGACTTTC

D: -
size: -
J: TRBJ1-1
V: TRBV4-3
CDR3: CASSQDPRGTEAFF
DNA: TGCGCCAGCAGCCAAGATCCCAGGGGAACTGAAGCTTTCTTT

D: TRBD1
size: few
J: TRBJ1-1
V: TRBV10-2
CDR3: CASSEGRGQTEAFF
DNA: TGCGCCAGCAGTGAGGGTAGGGGGCAAACTGAAGCTTTCTTT

D: -
size: -
J: TRBJ1-1
V: TRBV7-9
CDR3: CASSFGRGAFF
DNA: TGTGCCAGCAGCTTCGGTAGGGGAGCTTTCTTT

D: TRBD2
size: -
J: TRBJ2-1
V: TRBV5-4
CDR3: CASSSNSGEAYNEQFF
DNA: TGTGCCAGCAGCTCCAATAGCGGGGAGGCCTACAATGAGCAGTTCTTC

D: -
size: -
J: TRBJ1-3
V: TRBV30
CDR3: CAWTTPGRSGNTIYF
DNA: TGTGCCTGGACAACCCCGGGGAGGTCTGGAAACACCATATATTTT

D: TRBD2
size: -
J: TRBJ2-5
V: TRBV5-1
CDR3: CASSLEGLAGGQETQYF
DNA: TGCGCCAGCAGCTTGGAGGGACTAGCGGGGGGACAAGAGACCCAGTACTTC

D: TRBD1
size: -
J: TRBJ1-2
V: TRBV6-5
CDR3: CASSPDRDYGYTF
DNA: TGTGCCAGCAGTCCGGACAGGGACTATGGCTACACCTTC

D: -
size: -
J: TRBJ2-7
V: TRBV5-6
CDR3: CASSLDAFSYEQYF
DNA: TGTGCCAGCAGCTTGGATGCTTTCTCCTACGAGCAGTACTTC

D: -
size: -
J: TRBJ2-1
V: TRBV7-8
CDR3: CASSYLNVGPGYNEQFF
DNA: TGTGCCAGCAGCTATCTTAACGTCGGGCCAGGGTACAATGAGCAGTTCTTC

D: TRBD2
size: -
J: TRBJ2-3
V: TRBV30
CDR3: CAWRSGGARDTQYF
DNA: TGTGCCTGGAGGAGCGGGGGGGCTCGGGATACGCAGTATTTT

D: TRBD1
size: -
J: TRBJ1-2
V: TRBV15
CDR3: CATSTGGDSYGYTF
DNA: TGTGCCACCAGCACCGGAGGGGACAGTTATGGCTACACCTTC

D: -
size: -
J: TRBJ1-5
V: TRBV7-9
CDR3: CASSLDAGSQPQHF
DNA: TGTGCCAGCAGCTTAGATGCGGGAAGTCAGCCCCAGCATTTT

D: -
size: -
J: TRBJ1-5
V: TRBV27
CDR3: CASSLLDSNQHQHF
DNA: TGTGCCAGCAGTTTATTGGATAGCAATCAGCACCAGCATTTT

D: TRBD1
size: -
J: TRBJ2-7
V: TRBV13
CDR3: CASSYDRGNFYEQYF
DNA: TGTGCCAGCAGCTACGACAGGGGAAACTTCTACGAGCAGTACTTC

D: -
size: once
J: TRBJ1-1
V: TRBV5-1
CDR3: CASSLGTDQNTEAFF
DNA: TGCGCCAGCAGCTTGGGGACAGACCAGAACACTGAAGCTTTCTTT

D: TRBD1
size: -
J: TRBJ2-7
V: TRBV2
CDR3: CASTRTGGNYEQYF
DNA: TGTGCCAGCACCAGGACAGGGGGAAACTACGAGCAGTACTTC